This is a list of T cell receptor beta chains from one sample in a study of blood T cell repertoires in COVID-19. Sequencing used immunoSEQ multiplex PCR; TCRdb keeps in-frame clones, though not all of them. The table has over 20,000 clones, roughly 83% seen once. The sequenced sample consisted of peripheral blood. Receptors originate from an older man with acute or convalescent COVID-19. CDR3s include the opening cysteine and the closing phenylalanine or tryptophan. Each record gives: clone size, D gene, CDR3 length, V gene, J gene, CDR3 protein, CDR3 DNA. The D gene is left open where the match is weak. Where a row states a size, it is once, few, many or the class of an expanded clone; other rows omit it.

NA	NA	14	TRBV6-4	TRBJ2-3	CASTSGTSTDTQYF	TGTGCCAGCACGTCGGGAACTAGCACAGATACGCAGTATTTT
NA	TRBD1	13	TRBV6-5	TRBJ2-2	CAIPQGDPGELFF	TGTGCCATCCCACAGGGGGATCCCGGGGAGCTGTTTTTT
NA	NA	13	TRBV30	TRBJ2-7	CAWSVSGAYEQYF	TGTGCCTGGAGTGTCTCAGGGGCCTACGAGCAGTACTTC
NA	TRBD2	15	TRBV7-6	TRBJ2-5	CASTRRGDYQETQYF	TGTGCCAGCACCCGCCGGGGGGATTACCAAGAGACCCAGTACTTC
NA	NA	16	TRBV11-3	TRBJ2-1	CASSLGLRAGLNEQFF	TGTGCCAGCAGCTTAGGACTTAGGGCAGGGCTCAATGAGCAGTTCTTC
NA	NA	14	TRBV5-4	TRBJ2-7	CASSLRDTAYEQYF	TGTGCCAGCAGCTTGAGGGACACCGCCTACGAGCAGTACTTC
once	NA	15	TRBV4-1	TRBJ1-4	CASSQGGRANEKLFF	TGCGCCAGCAGCCAAGGGGGCAGGGCTAATGAAAAACTGTTTTTT
NA	NA	14	TRBV28	TRBJ2-5	CASSLSGIQETQYF	TGTGCCAGCAGTTTATCAGGGATCCAAGAGACCCAGTACTTC
few	TRBD1	16	TRBV5-1	TRBJ1-6	CASSSQGAQGNSPLHF	TGCGCCAGCAGCTCACAGGGGGCTCAAGGTAATTCACCCCTCCACTTT
NA	TRBD2	15	TRBV27	TRBJ2-7	CASSFAGEGSYEQYF	TGTGCCAGCAGTTTCGCGGGAGAAGGGTCCTACGAGCAGTACTTC
NA	TRBD2	15	TRBV4-2	TRBJ2-3	CASSRSGGYTDTQYF	TGTGCCAGCAGCCGAAGCGGGGGATACACAGATACGCAGTATTTT
NA	TRBD1	15	TRBV6-5	TRBJ2-2	CASTRSGQGTGELFF	TGTGCCAGCACCAGATCGGGACAGGGTACCGGGGAGCTGTTTTTT
NA	NA	13	TRBV29-1	TRBJ1-4	CSVEESGNEKLFF	TGCAGCGTTGAAGAGAGCGGTAATGAAAAACTGTTTTTT
NA	NA	11	TRBV7-8	TRBJ2-3	CASSLVDTQYF	TGTGCCAGCAGTCTAGTAGATACGCAGTATTTT
NA	NA	14	TRBV6-1	TRBJ1-3	CASSEGAAGNTIYF	TGTGCCAGCAGTGAGGGGGCCGCTGGAAACACCATATATTTT
NA	TRBD2	15	TRBV4-1	TRBJ2-5	CASSQDERGMETQYF	TGCGCCAGCAGCCAAGATGAGCGGGGAATGGAGACCCAGTACTTC
NA	NA	15	TRBV14	TRBJ2-6	CASSQAGSGANVLAF	TGTGCCAGCAGCCAAGCCGGGTCTGGGGCCAACGTCCTGGCTTTC
NA	TRBD1	17	TRBV2	TRBJ2-1	CASSAYPGQGVPREQFF	TGTGCCAGCAGTGCATACCCCGGACAGGGGGTCCCTCGGGAGCAGTTCTTC
NA	NA	13	TRBV21-1	TRBJ1-5	CASSHFLGLSQHF	TGTGCCAGCAGCCACTTCCTGGGACTCTCCCAGCATTTT
once	NA	15	TRBV30	TRBJ1-2	CAWTELQKSRDGYTF	TGTGCCTGGACCGAGTTACAGAAATCGAGGGATGGCTACACCTTC
few	NA	14	TRBV7-9	TRBJ2-4	CASSLVGHVDIQYF	TGTGCCAGCAGCTTAGTGGGCCACGTGGACATTCAGTACTTC
NA	TRBD1	16	TRBV7-9	TRBJ2-1	CASSLVGQGAWNEQFF	TGTGCCAGCAGCTTAGTGGGACAGGGGGCATGGAATGAGCAGTTCTTC
NA	NA	14	TRBV3-1/TRBV3-2	TRBJ1-1	CASSLSYRNTEAFF	TGTGCCAGCAGCCTCTCGTATAGGAACACTGAAGCTTTCTTT
NA	TRBD1	17	TRBV19	TRBJ2-1	CASKGQVSPGRANEQFF	TGTGCCAGTAAGGGACAGGTTTCCCCCGGGCGGGCCAATGAGCAGTTCTTC
NA	NA	12	TRBV12-3/TRBV12-4	TRBJ1-1	CASSLGPGGAFF	TGTGCCAGCAGTTTAGGGCCGGGTGGAGCTTTCTTT
few	NA	15	TRBV7-9	TRBJ2-7	CASSLAGGQQYEQYF	TGTGCCAGCAGCTTAGCGGGAGGTCAACAATACGAGCAGTACTTC
NA	TRBD2	14	TRBV18	TRBJ2-4	CASSRTSGSDIQYF	TGTGCCAGCTCTCGGACTAGCGGGAGTGACATTCAGTACTTC
NA	NA	15	TRBV27	TRBJ1-1	CASSLSRAANTEAFF	TGTGCCAGCAGTTTATCCAGGGCAGCGAACACTGAAGCTTTCTTT
NA	NA	14	TRBV7-8	TRBJ2-3	CASGRGAGPDTQYF	TGTGCCAGCGGACGCGGGGCCGGTCCAGATACGCAGTATTTT
once	TRBD2	16	TRBV5-8	TRBJ2-3	CASSLTSGGAADTQYF	TGTGCCAGCAGCTTGACTAGCGGGGGGGCAGCAGATACGCAGTATTTT
NA	NA	12	TRBV19	TRBJ1-3	CVVRSSGNTIYF	TGTGTCGTAAGGAGCTCTGGAAACACCATATATTTT
NA	TRBD1	15	TRBV5-4	TRBJ2-3	CASSLGQGATDTQYF	TGTGCCAGCAGCTTAGGACAGGGAGCCACAGATACGCAGTATTTT
once	NA	19	TRBV5-1	TRBJ1-5	CASSREGSPGGQFDQPQHF	TGCGCCAGCAGTCGGGAGGGGTCTCCTGGGGGGCAATTTGATCAGCCCCAGCATTTT
NA	NA	13	TRBV2	TRBJ2-1	CASSGDISSEQFF	TGTGCCAGCAGCGGTGACATTTCGAGTGAGCAGTTCTTC
NA	NA	14	TRBV10-3	TRBJ2-1	CAISERGKGDEQFF	TGTGCCATCAGTGAGCGGGGGAAAGGGGATGAGCAGTTCTTC